The 8 T cell receptor beta chains below were found in one sample sequenced in a study of cytomegalovirus exposure and HLA in healthy donors. The study ran its PCR with 60 Vbeta and 13 Jbeta primers. Using immunoSEQ multiplex PCR, the repertoire was profiled, and TCRdb retains in-frame clones only, with some absent. The repertoire holds 150,000 to 200,000 clones, with about 78% as singletons. The source material was PBMCs. The receptors stem from a man in his forties or fifties in good health and CMV-seronegative.

This chain joins TRBV2 and TRBJ2-7; 9 bases map to TRBD2. The CDR3 has 15 amino acids. V dropped 9 bases and J dropped 1; count of bases not matched to a gene: 10. Germline assignment: CDR1 SNHLY and CDR2 FYNNEI. The CDR3 loop is CASTAAGGVSYEQYF. The CDR3 nucleotides read TGTGCCAGTACGGCAGCGGGAGGAGTTTCCTACGAGCAGTACTTC.

This clone was picked up one time. This chain joins TRBV18 and TRBJ1-6, with 8 positions matching TRBD1. The germline V gene has CDR1 KGHSH and CDR2 LQKENI. The CDR3 runs 15 residues. The trim removed 3 bases at V and 8 bases at J, leaving 6 bases unmatched. In nucleotides, the CDR3 is TGTGCCAGCTCACCCTTAACAGGGGGGGATTCACCCCTCCACTTT. Protein product: CASSPLTGGDSPLHF.

The rearrangement uses TRBV19 and TRBJ1-5, with D hard to call. Germline assignment: CDR1 LNHDA and CDR2 SQIVND (reference sequence). The CDR3 runs to 15 residues. With 3 bases removed from V and 0 bases from J, the gap between germline ends came to 9 bases. CDR3 residues: CASSISSSSNQPQHF. In nucleotides, the CDR3 is TGTGCCAGTAGTATTTCTTCTAGTAGCAATCAGCCCCAGCATTTT.

The table lists this clone with a few counts. The chain joins TRBV4-1 to TRBJ2-1; unclear D gene. CDR1 is MGHRA and CDR2 is YSYEKL in the germline V gene. The CDR3 sequence is 12 residues long. Deletions cut 1 base from V and 9 bases from J, with 7 bases between. This CDR3 reads CASSQARAEQFF. CDR3 nucleotides: TGCGCCAGCAGCCAAGCCCGAGCTGAGCAGTTCTTC.

To note about this clone: A junction boundary mismatches the germline segment, possibly from a read error. V usage is TRBV7-9 and J usage is TRBJ1-2; the match to TRBD1 covers 7 bases. The CDR3 consists of 13 residues. Germline CDR1 reads SEHNR; CDR2 reads FQNEAQ (reference sequence). The CDR3 loop is CSSSFSTGTGYTF. In nucleotides, the CDR3 is TGTTCCAGCAGCTTCTCGACAGGGACTGGCTACACCTTC.

The rearrangement links TRBV7-9 to TRBJ1-2; 8 nucleotides line up with TRBD1. The CDR3 sequence is 14 residues long. From germline, CDR1 is SEHNR and CDR2 FQNEAQ (reference sequence). J gave up 3 bases and V 5 bases, and 5 bases lay outside the gene matches. The CDR3 DNA sequence: TGTGCCAGCAGCCCTCCGGGACAGGACTATGGCTACACCTTC. It is translated as CASSPPGQDYGYTF.

The chain carries TRBV7-9 and TRBJ1-1, with D tentatively TRBD1 (5 bases). Trimming removed 5 bases at V and 3 bases at J, with 13 bases between. The germline V gene encodes CDR1 SEHNR and CDR2 FQNEAQ (reference sequence). The CDR3 length is 14 residues. In DNA form, the CDR3 reads TGTGCCAGCAGCCTAAACGGAGGGGACACTGAAGCTTTCTTT. Protein product: CASSLNGGDTEAFF. The whole variable domain, filled in from reference TRBV7-9 and TRBJ1-1, reads DTGVSQNPRHKITKRGQNVTFRCDPISEHNRLYWYRQTLGQGPEFLTYFQNEAQLEKSRLLSDRFSAERPKGSFSTLEIQRTEQGDSAMYLCASSLNGGDTEAFFGQGTRLTVV.

V gene TRBV27 combines with J gene TRBJ2-3; TRBD2 agrees at 9 bases. This CDR3 contains 15 residues. The trim removed 7 bases at V and 2 bases at J, leaving 7 bases unmatched. Germline V gives CDR1 MNHEY, CDR2 SMNVEV (reference sequence). The CDR3 DNA reads as TGTGCCAGCACCTCTGTAGCGGGGGCCACAGATACGCAGTATTTT. Residues: CASTSVAGATDTQYF.